Listed here are 3 T cell receptor beta chains from one sample, sequenced in a study of post-analysis software for immune sequencing data. These receptors have no known antigen. Study results and limitations: TRBV segments more frequent in patients than in controls numbered several and included TRBV5-6, TRBV5-1 and TRBV20-1.

Presence of unique molecular identifiers characterized the TCR beta cDNA libraries. TCRdb fed the PCR reads into MiXCR, producing one record per CDR3 protein. The data contain about 570,000 distinct CDR3 sequences, approximately 31% of them seen just once; the ten biggest clones take up less than 6%. The sample was blood. These receptors all stem from a girl aged 2-17 years with multiple sclerosis.

This clonotype showed up just a few times. This chain connects TRBV6-1 to TRBJ2-1; 11 bases map to TRBD2. CDR3 size: 15 residues. Germline lookup yields CDR1 MNHNS and CDR2 SASEGT. V lost 8 bases, J lost 9 bases, and 12 bases stayed unmatched. The chain's CDR3 is CASGTGLAEWLEQFF. The CDR3 nucleotides read TGTGCCAGCGGGACGGGACTAGCGGAATGGCTTGAGCAGTTCTTC.

The chain recombines TRBV29-1 with TRBJ2-5; 9 bases agree with TRBD1. The J call may be in error: the DNA end matches TRBJ2-7 better. Looked up from germline, CDR1 is SQVTM and CDR2 is ANQGSEA. The CDR3 spans 12 residues. CDR3 loop: CSVKTGGGEQYF. The CDR3 coding sequence is TGCAGCGTTAAGACAGGGGGGGGCGAGCAGTACTTC.

The J gene is TRBJ2-1, the V gene TRBV10-3; D gene unclear. V was pared by 0 bases and J by 8 bases, with 2 bases between. The length of the CDR3 is 11 residues. The germline gives CDR1 ENHRY, CDR2 SYGVKD. CDR3 protein: CAISESHEQFF. The CDR3 DNA reads as TGTGCCATCAGTGAGTCTCATGAGCAGTTCTTC.